This T cell receptor (beta chain) was sequenced for a study of Ad26.COV2.S vaccination and SARS-CoV-2 variants. Findings of the study overall: There was a possibility that the TCR breadth and depth analyses underestimated total T cell responses.

Profiled with immunoSEQ multiplex PCR; TCRdb holds only in-frame clones, not every one. Of around 450,000 clones listed, 75% to 95% are singletons. With regard to this clone: The antigen is not known.

The treatment denotes: some 20 received Ad26.COV2.S at low or high dose, single or two shots; roughly five received placebo; per-sample allocation not given. The study sampled participants on day 63 after the first vaccine or placebo injection. The donor's status was that of an adult aged 18-55 years in Boston. Vaccination used an Ad26 vector expressing Wuhan-strain SARS-CoV-2 spike. The CDR3 spans 12 residues. Germline CDR1 SGHRS, CDR2 YFSETQ. V was cut by 1 base and J by 5 bases, with 7 bases left in between. The rearrangement links TRBV5-1 to TRBJ2-7; tentatively, D is TRBD2 (6 bases). Source: peripheral blood, taken in a trial of Ad26.COV2.S vaccine versus placebo. This sequence was found in a person aged 18-65 years who received the Ad26.COV2.S COVID-19 vaccine or a placebo. In nucleotides, the CDR3 is TGCGCCAGCAGCTTGTGGGAGGACGAGCAGTACTTC. Translating it yields CASSLWEDEQYF.